The table lists the clone carrying this T cell receptor (beta chain) with a few counts. As yet, its antigen is unknown. The data were taken from a study of response to subunit inactivated influenza vaccine. TCRdb re-called the RT-PCR reads through MiXCR, storing one row per CDR3 protein. The table shows roughly 700,000 distinct CDR3 sequences, with over 11% occurring only once. Study-wide results and caveats: The study's authors posited that every seasonal influenza vaccination enlists few new T cells.

The sequenced sample was PBMCs from blood, obtained roughly 2 weeks before vaccination. This TCR came from a man aged 45 to 65 who received an inactivated influenza vaccine.

CDR3 loop: CATRGDTMNTGELFF. DNA for the CDR3: TGTGCCACCAGGGGAGACACAATGAACACCGGGGAGCTGTTTTTT. The chain links TRBV24-1 to TRBJ2-2; TRBD2 is a possible D gene (5 bases). Germline CDR1 is KGHDR and CDR2 is SFDVKD. This CDR3 region has 15 residues. Trimming left V 7 bases short and J 1 base short, with 12 bases between.